Described below is a single T cell receptor beta chain sequence and its context. The antigen remains unidentified. This specimen comes from a study of T cells in Graves' hyperthyroidism and ophthalmopathy. General study results and limits: Ophthalmopathy cases were set apart from stable hyperthyroidism by a 13 V-J model. The model made its ophthalmopathy prediction, and onset followed a median roughly six months later. Blood shared most expanded thyroid clonotypes above 0.001.

RNA transcripts served as the template for amplifying TCR beta CDR3 regions. An initial round of RT-PCR targeting the TCR CDR3 relied on the HTBI primer set. One entry per CDR3 protein results from TCRdb running MiXCR on the multiplex PCR reads. The repertoire holds over 400,000 distinct CDR3 sequences, with 14% to 15% as singletons. The CDR3 is 14 residues long. V gave up 5 bases and J gave up 7 bases; unmatched junction bases: 6. The germline CDR1 and CDR2 sequences are SNHLY and FYNNEI. Uncontrolled infection, other autoimmune disease, pregnancy or lactation excluded patients. The chain links TRBV2 to TRBJ1-4, with TRBD1 identical over 8 bases. The sequenced material came from blood. This sequence was found in a man between 18 and 29 years old with Graves' ophthalmopathy. CDR3 region: CASSPQGALEKLFF. In DNA form, the CDR3 reads TGTGCCAGCAGTCCTCAGGGGGCGCTTGAAAAACTGTTTTTT. The full variable domain, its missing parts supplied by reference TRBV2 and TRBJ1-4, is EPEVTQTPSHQVTQMGQEVILRCVPISNHLYFYWYRQILGQKVEFLVSFYNNEISEKSEIFDDQFSVERPDGSNFTLKIRSTKLEDSAMYFCASSPQGALEKLFFGSGTQLSVL.